This is a list of T cell receptor beta chains from one sample in a study of blood T cell repertoires in COVID-19. Using immunoSEQ multiplex PCR, the repertoire was profiled, and TCRdb retains in-frame clones only, with some absent. Here the sample spans about 180,000 clones, around four fifths being singletons. What was sequenced was PBMCs or T cells enriched from blood (not recorded which). These receptors originate from a woman aged 45-59 years who had recovered from COVID-19. CDR3s include the opening cysteine and the closing phenylalanine or tryptophan. D genes are given only for firm matches. Size values are once, few and many counts, or a class for expanded clones, and some rows have none.

v_call	j_call	clone_size	d_call	cdr3_aa	cdr3_nt
TRBV19	TRBJ1-5	NA	NA	CASSPRGGKGNQPQHF	TGTGCCAGTAGTCCGCGGGGGGGTAAGGGCAATCAGCCCCAGCATTTT
TRBV24-1	TRBJ1-4	NA	NA	CATSEDRSDIATNEKLFF	TGTGCCACCAGTGAAGACAGGTCCGACATTGCAACTAATGAAAAACTGTTTTTT
TRBV25-1	TRBJ2-1	NA	TRBD1	CASRTSTGGNEQFF	TGTGCCAGCCGGACTTCGACAGGGGGCAATGAGCAGTTCTTC
TRBV2	TRBJ1-1	NA	TRBD1	CASSTTGGLTEAFF	TGTGCCAGCAGTACTACAGGGGGCCTCACTGAAGCTTTCTTT
TRBV5-6	TRBJ1-5	NA	NA	CASSIGQRNQPQHF	TGTGCCAGCAGCATCGGACAGAGAAATCAGCCCCAGCATTTT
TRBV28	TRBJ1-5	few	TRBD1	CASSLMTGPNQPQHF	TGTGCCAGCAGTTTAATGACAGGGCCCAATCAGCCCCAGCATTTT
TRBV27	TRBJ2-7	NA	TRBD2	CASSFSRTSVSYEQYF	TGTGCCAGCAGTTTTTCCCGGACTAGCGTCTCCTACGAGCAGTACTTC
TRBV2	TRBJ2-5	once	TRBD2	CASKDLTGATSGRVGRQGPYF	TGTGCCAGCAAGGATTTGACAGGGGCGACTAGCGGGAGAGTGGGGCGCCAAGGCCCGTACTTC
TRBV18	TRBJ2-7	NA	NA	CASSPERARYEQYF	TGTGCCAGCTCACCGGAGCGGGCGCGGTACGAGCAGTACTTC
TRBV4-2	TRBJ1-2	NA	TRBD1	CASSQAGTGGNYGYTF	TGTGCCAGCAGCCAAGCCGGGACAGGGGGCAACTATGGCTACACCTTC
TRBV5-1	TRBJ2-5	NA	NA	CASSLVGERTETQYF	TGCGCCAGCAGCTTGGTCGGGGAGCGGACAGAGACCCAGTACTTC
TRBV24-1	TRBJ2-7	NA	NA	CATSRGYEQYF	TGTGCCACCAGTCGAGGGTACGAGCAGTACTTC
TRBV4-1	TRBJ2-3	once	NA	CASSQRAKFTDTQYF	TGCGCCAGCAGCCAAAGAGCGAAATTCACAGATACGCAGTATTTT
TRBV2	TRBJ2-7	few	TRBD1	CASIKSGQGWNTYEQYF	TGTGCCAGCATTAAATCGGGACAGGGATGGAATACCTACGAGCAGTACTTC
TRBV19	TRBJ2-5	NA	TRBD1	CASSMSQGVGETQYF	TGTGCCAGTAGTATGTCACAGGGGGTGGGGGAGACCCAGTACTTC
TRBV7-9	TRBJ1-4	NA	NA	CASKAPSTNEKLFF	TGTGCCAGCAAAGCCCCGTCAACTAATGAAAAACTGTTTTTT
TRBV9	TRBJ2-1	NA	TRBD2	CASSVGSTSGSRQFF	TGTGCCAGCAGCGTAGGTAGTACTAGCGGCTCTAGGCAGTTCTTC
TRBV20-1	TRBJ1-1	few	NA	CSASSGHEAFF	TGCAGTGCTAGTTCTGGGCATGAAGCTTTCTTT
TRBV29-1	TRBJ2-2	NA	TRBD2	CSYAKGLAGTGELFF	TGCAGCTACGCGAAGGGACTAGCGGGGACCGGGGAGCTGTTTTTT
TRBV27	TRBJ2-1	NA	TRBD2	CASSLSSGRTYNEQFF	TGTGCCAGCAGTTTATCGAGCGGGAGGACGTACAATGAGCAGTTCTTC
TRBV7-8	TRBJ2-7	NA	TRBD1	CASSPSLGQGAYEQYF	TGTGCCAGCAGCCCCTCACTCGGACAGGGAGCCTACGAGCAGTACTTC
TRBV5-1	TRBJ2-7	NA	NA	CASQPNTLDGEQYF	TGCGCCAGCCAACCCAACACACTAGATGGAGAGCAGTACTTC
TRBV18	TRBJ1-5	NA	TRBD1	CASSPDRGHNQPQHF	TGTGCCAGCTCACCTGACAGGGGGCACAATCAGCCCCAGCATTTT
TRBV4-3	TRBJ2-1	few	TRBD1	CASSQTTGGGGNEQFF	TGCGCCAGCAGCCAAACTACAGGGGGCGGTGGCAATGAGCAGTTCTTC
TRBV28	TRBJ1-2	NA	NA	CASREGVDYGYTF	TGTGCCAGCCGAGAAGGGGTGGACTATGGCTACACCTTC
TRBV7-3	TRBJ2-1	few	TRBD2	CASSSGGRKDNEQFF	TGTGCCAGCAGCTCGGGGGGAAGAAAGGACAATGAGCAGTTCTTC
TRBV3-1/TRBV3-2	TRBJ1-4	few	NA	CASSQEGRGSSEKLFF	TGTGCCAGCAGCCAAGAGGGGAGGGGCAGCAGCGAAAAACTGTTTTTT
TRBV7-9	TRBJ2-4	NA	NA	CASSPGSGAKNIQYF	TGTGCCAGCAGCCCCGGGAGCGGCGCAAAAAACATTCAGTACTTC
TRBV28	TRBJ1-1	NA	NA	CASYGGGSNTEAFF	TGTGCCAGCTACGGGGGCGGGAGTAACACTGAAGCTTTCTTT
TRBV7-6	TRBJ1-6	NA	NA	CASSSPTGTSDSPLHF	TGTGCCAGCAGCTCCCCGACCGGGACTTCGGATTCACCCCTCCACTTT
TRBV27	TRBJ1-3	NA	TRBD1	CASRTGGTGNTIYF	TGTGCCAGCAGAACAGGGGGTACTGGAAACACCATATATTTT
TRBV4-3	TRBJ2-1	NA	TRBD2	CASSQDGLAGVNEQFF	TGCGCCAGCAGCCAAGATGGACTAGCGGGAGTTAATGAGCAGTTCTTC
TRBV14	TRBJ1-2	NA	TRBD1	CASSRYTGTGHYGYTF	TGTGCCAGCAGCAGATATACCGGGACAGGGCACTATGGCTACACCTTC
TRBV25-1	TRBJ1-5	NA	TRBD1	CASSEQGADQPQHF	TGTGCCAGCAGTGAACAGGGGGCCGATCAGCCCCAGCATTTT
TRBV28	TRBJ2-1	NA	NA	CASSPGGYNEQFF	TGTGCCAGCAGTCCCGGGGGTTACAATGAGCAGTTCTTC
TRBV3-1/TRBV3-2	TRBJ1-2	NA	TRBD1	CASSQLQGFGLDGYTF	TGTGCCAGCAGCCAACTACAGGGGTTTGGGTTGGATGGCTACACCTTC
TRBV7-9	TRBJ2-7	NA	TRBD2	CASSLGGSGTYEQYF	TGTGCCAGCAGCTTAGGTGGTAGCGGGACCTACGAGCAGTACTTC
TRBV28	TRBJ1-5	NA	TRBD1	CASSRGQGENQPQHF	TGTGCCAGCAGTCGGGGACAGGGGGAAAATCAGCCCCAGCATTTT
TRBV14	TRBJ1-2	NA	NA	CASSLQVNYGYTF	TGTGCCAGCAGCCTACAGGTTAACTATGGCTACACCTTC
TRBV9	TRBJ1-2	once	NA	CASSADSSVNYGYTF	TGTGCCAGCAGCGCCGACAGCTCCGTTAACTATGGCTACACCTTC
TRBV28	TRBJ1-2	few	TRBD1	CASSGQMTGVGYTF	TGTGCCAGCAGCGGACAGATGACAGGGGTTGGCTACACCTTC